Listed here are 30 T cell receptor beta chains from one sample, sequenced in a study of T cell responses to AZD1222 COVID-19 vaccine (dated by TCRdb to the early 2020s). Libraries were made using the immunoSEQ multiplex PCR assay. As stored in TCRdb, this immuneACCESS dataset retains in-frame rearrangements with V and J assigned. A fraction of the clones does not appear; measured against another copy, unresolved V genes explain less than half of the discrepancy, and the remainder lacks a known reason. The sample contains some 120,000 clones, more than 85% of them found a single time. Of the sample, approximately 3% is held by the ten largest clones. The intended sense of this specimen's time point label: baseline before first vaccination. Material: peripheral blood, obtained on day 0 of AZD1222 vaccination. Receptor source: an adult in good health.

V and J are TRBV29-1 and TRBJ2-7; either TRBD1 or TRBD2 may fit D (7 bases each). The germline V gene encodes CDR1 SQVTM and CDR2 ANQGSEA. V dropped 5 bases and J dropped 3 bases, with 20 bases sitting between them. The CDR3 runs 15 residues. In nucleotides, the CDR3 is TGCAGCGTTCAGGGGGGGCAGAAATCCAACTACGAGCAGTACTTC. Translation gives CSVQGGQKSNYEQYF.

The CDR3, as DNA: TGCAGTGCTAGATCCGAGGACGAGCAGTACTTC. It yields the protein CSARSEDEQYF. The chain couples TRBV20-1 to TRBJ2-7; D is ambiguous. The CDR3 runs 11 residues. With 2 bases removed from V and 5 bases from J, the gap between germline ends came to 7 bases. Germline CDR1 is DFQATT and CDR2 is SNEGSKA (reference sequence).

A few counts support this clone. This chain links TRBV27 with TRBJ2-7, with TRBD2 matching 11 bases. CDR1 is MNHEY and CDR2 is SMNVEV in the germline V gene (reference sequence). The CDR3 contains 16 residues. V gave up 3 bases and J gave up 2 bases; unmatched junction bases: 6. The CDR3 region has the DNA TGTGCCAGCAGTTTTCGTGGGACTAGCGGCACCTACGAGCAGTACTTC. Protein product: CASSFRGTSGTYEQYF.

CDR3 DNA: TGCAGTGCTAGTCCGCCAGTCACCGGGGAGCTGTTTTTT. Translated, it gives CSASPPVTGELFF. The chain links TRBV20-1 to TRBJ2-2; D gene uncertain. Germline V gene lookup returns CDR1 DFQATT and CDR2 SNEGSKA (reference sequence). Trimming took 3 bases from V and 4 from J, leaving 9 bases between them. This CDR3 has 13 amino acids.

In the case of this clone: A junction end diverges from the germline sequence, so it may reflect a read error. V usage is TRBV3-1 (or the pseudogene TRBV3-2) and J usage is TRBJ2-1, with no clear D. The V gene's germline CDR1 is LGHDT and CDR2 YNNKEL (reference sequence). CDR3 length: 16 amino acids. DNA for the CDR3: TGTGCCAGCAGCCAAGCGATTCTTCTGCCCTACAGTGAGCAGTTCTTC. The encoded protein is CASSQAILLPYSEQFF.

J is TRBJ2-1 and V is TRBV23-1; D is ambiguous. TRBV23-1 falls under the ORF class, with uncertain function. Trimming stripped 11 bases from V and 9 bases from J, with 11 bases between. This CDR3 is built from 10 residues. The CDR3 DNA follows: TGCGCCGGGGTGCAAGGTGAGCAGTTCTTC. Translating gives CAGVQGEQFF.

The V call is TRBV2, the J call TRBJ2-7; D remains ambiguous. V lost 0 bases and J 4 bases, leaving 16 bases between the germline ends. Germline CDR1 SNHLY, CDR2 FYNNEI. The CDR3 contains 16 residues. The CDR3 nucleotides are TGTGCCAGCAGTGAAGCGGGCCTCCCAAAAGGGTACGAGCAGTACTTC. It encodes CASSEAGLPKGYEQYF.

The gene calls are TRBV19 and TRBJ2-1; 11 bases match TRBD2. The CDR3 loop spans 16 amino acids. Germline CDR1 is LNHDA and CDR2 is SQIVND (reference sequence). V trimming: 0 bases; J trimming: 4 bases; junction bases outside the gene matches: 2. The CDR3 DNA follows: TGTGCCAGTAGTATAGATAGCGGGAGGGGGTACAATGAGCAGTTCTTC. It is translated as CASSIDSGRGYNEQFF.

The chain links TRBV5-1 to TRBJ2-6; 9 bases fit TRBD1. V dropped 0 bases and J dropped 2; count of bases not matched to a gene: 6. The length of the CDR3 is 18 residues. CDR1 SGHRS and CDR2 YFSETQ come from the germline V gene. The CDR3 loop reads CASSLGAQGATGANVLTF. As DNA, the CDR3 is TGCGCCAGCAGCTTGGGGGCACAGGGGGCTACTGGGGCCAACGTCCTGACTTTC.

V and J are TRBV9 and TRBJ2-4, with D possibly called TRBD1 or TRBD2 (6 bases each). V was shortened by 5 bases and J by 7 bases, with 16 bases between the two germline ends. CDR1 is SGDLS and CDR2 is YYNGEE in the germline V gene. The CDR3 has 14 residues. The CDR3 nucleotides read TGTGCCAGCAGTAAGGGGGGCGAGGGGAACATTCAGTACTTC. Amino acids: CASSKGGEGNIQYF.

This clone was found once. The CDR3 DNA reads as TGTGCCACCAGTGATCGACCCTCTGGGGGGGAGCTGTTTTTT. This sequence encodes CATSDRPSGGELFF. The rearrangement joins TRBV24-1 to TRBJ2-2; D gene ambiguous. The CDR3 extends over 14 amino acids. Germline-derived CDR1 and CDR2 are KGHDR and SFDVKD. V shed 3 bases and J shed 8 bases, with 12 bases lying between them.

The chain links TRBV15 to TRBJ2-7, with TRBD2 identical over 14 bases. V was pared by 0 bases and J by 4 bases, with 5 bases of the junction left unmatched. The CDR3 totals 17 residues. Germline V CDR1 and CDR2: LNHNV, YYDKDF (reference sequence). Here the CDR3 DNA reads TGTGCCACCAGCAGAGACCCCGGGACTAGCGGGAGATACGAGCAGTACTTC. Translated: CATSRDPGTSGRYEQYF.

J is TRBJ2-2 and V is TRBV5-4; 7 nucleotides agree with TRBD1. The CDR3 extends over 16 amino acids. The V gene end was trimmed by 1 base and the J gene end by 5 bases; junction bases not matched to a gene: 8. Germline assignment: CDR1 SGHNT and CDR2 YYREEE (reference sequence). The DNA for the CDR3 is TGTGCCAGCAGCTTGCGGGTCAACAGGGGTACCGGGGAGCTGTTTTTT. Its translation is CASSLRVNRGTGELFF. Full variable domain (rest looked up from reference TRBV5-4 and TRBJ2-2): ETGVTQSPTHLIKTRGQQVTLRCSSQSGHNTVSWYQQALGQGPQFIFQYYREEENGRGNFPPRFSGLQFPNYSSELNVNALELDDSALYLCASSLRVNRGTGELFFGEGSRLTVL.

The chain recombines TRBV7-9 with TRBJ1-2; possibly TRBD1 for D (5 bases). This CDR3 is 16 amino acids long. Germline V gene lookup returns CDR1 SEHNR and CDR2 FQNEAQ (reference sequence). Trimming cost V 3 bases and J 8 bases, with 22 bases left between them. CDR3 protein: CASSFLLTGPPRGYTF. In DNA form, the CDR3 reads TGTGCCAGCAGCTTCCTCCTAACGGGACCCCCAAGGGGCTACACCTTC.

The V gene is TRBV3-1 (or the pseudogene TRBV3-2), the J gene TRBJ2-1; TRBD2 matches 11 bases. CDR1 LGHDT and CDR2 YNNKEL come from the germline V gene (reference sequence). V was clipped by 4 bases and J by 3 bases; unmatched bases: 2. The CDR3 is made up of 15 amino acids. The CDR3 loop is CASSPGTSGYNEQFF. The CDR3 bases are TGTGCCAGCAGCCCCGGGACTAGCGGCTACAATGAGCAGTTCTTC.

V is TRBV5-1 and J is TRBJ2-1; 8 bases align to TRBD2. This CDR3 has 17 residues. Looked up from germline, CDR1 is SGHRS and CDR2 is YFSETQ. The V gene end was trimmed by 5 bases and the J gene end by 5 bases; junction bases not matched to a gene: 15. Written as DNA, the CDR3 is TGCGCCAGCAGTTTTTCGGGGGGGCTAGCGACTCACAATGAGCAGTTCTTC. Its translation is CASSFSGGLATHNEQFF. The full variable domain, completed using reference TRBV5-1 and TRBJ2-1, is KAGVTQTPRYLIKTRGQQVTLSCSPISGHRSVSWYQQTPGQGLQFLFEYFSETQRNKGNFPGRFSGRQFSNSRSEMNVSTLELGDSALYLCASSFSGGLATHNEQFFGPGTRLTVL.

This chain joins TRBV6-5 and TRBJ1-6, with D unclear. Germline lookup yields CDR1 MNHEY and CDR2 SVGAGI. This CDR3 has 12 amino acids. Trimming took 6 bases from V and 10 from J, leaving 10 bases between them. The CDR3 nucleotides are TGTGCCAGCAGCCCACTTTACTCACCCCTCCACTTT. This translates into CASSPLYSPLHF.

The rearrangement uses TRBV27 and TRBJ2-3; 12 nucleotides align to TRBD2. Germline loops: CDR1 MNHEY, CDR2 SMNVEV (reference sequence). The trim removed 4 bases at V and 6 bases at J, leaving 8 bases unmatched. This CDR3 comprises 16 residues. CDR3 protein: CASSSPTSGRGDTQYF. In DNA, the CDR3 is TGTGCCAGCAGTTCCCCGACTAGCGGGAGAGGGGATACGCAGTATTTT.

V is TRBV7-5 and J is TRBJ2-5; TRBD1, the table's D call, was not compared with the DNA. TRBV7-5 is labeled a pseudogene. The CDR3 consists of 17 residues. The CDR3: CVRSLDKDRGLGETQYF. The DNA of the CDR3 is TGTGTCAGAAGCTTAGACAAGGACAGGGGATTGGGAGAGACCCAGTACTTC.

This clone was seen a single time. This chain connects TRBV7-8 to TRBJ1-2, with D uncertain. Germline V gives CDR1 SGHVS, CDR2 FQNEAQ. The CDR3 length is 13 residues. Trimming stripped 5 bases from V and 4 bases from J, with 11 bases between. The CDR3 DNA follows: TGTGCCAGCAGCCCTACAGATTTCTATGGCTACACCTTC. Protein sequence: CASSPTDFYGYTF. The whole variable domain, remainder taken from reference TRBV7-8 and TRBJ1-2, is GAGVSQSPRYKVAKRGQDVALRCDPISGHVSLFWYQQALGQGPEFLTYFQNEAQLDKSGLPSDRFFAERPEGSVSTLKIQRTQQEDSAVYLCASSPTDFYGYTFGSGTRLTVV.

The gene calls are TRBV10-1 and TRBJ2-1; a weak D match, TRBD2 (6 bases). CDR1 and CDR2 (germline): WNHNN, SYGVQD (reference sequence). The CDR3 totals 13 residues. The V and J ends lost 8 bases and 9 bases respectively, with 17 bases between them. This chain's CDR3 is CASGETSVGEQFF. For the CDR3, the DNA is TGCGCCAGCGGGGAGACTAGTGTGGGTGAGCAGTTCTTC.

V gene TRBV3-1 (or the pseudogene TRBV3-2) combines with J gene TRBJ2-1; 12 bases agree with TRBD2. The germline CDR1 and CDR2 sequences are LGHDT and YNNKEL (reference sequence). This CDR3 contains 16 residues. V shed 0 bases and J 10 bases; nucleotides not matched to a gene: 7. DNA for the CDR3: TGTGCCAGCAGCCAAGAGAAAGCTAGCGGGAGGGGAGAGCAGTTCTTC. It yields the protein CASSQEKASGRGEQFF.

This chain links TRBV6-5 with TRBJ2-7; D remains ambiguous. V was trimmed by 6 bases and J by 4 bases, leaving 13 bases between them. The CDR3 has 13 residues. From germline, CDR1 is MNHEY and CDR2 SVGAGI. The CDR3 spells CASSRPASYEQYF. CDR3 DNA sequence: TGTGCCAGCAGCCGACCAGCCTCGTACGAGCAGTACTTC.

The V call is TRBV7-3, the J call TRBJ1-6; D gene uncertain. CDR1 and CDR2 (germline): SGHTA, FQGTGA. The CDR3 length is 14 residues. The V end lost 0 bases, the J end lost 10 bases, and 10 bases lay between the germline ends. The CDR3 here is CASSLTGKRSPLHF. Written as DNA, the CDR3 is TGTGCCAGCAGCTTAACGGGCAAGAGGTCACCCCTCCACTTT.

The chain combines TRBV6-6 with TRBJ2-1; 7 nucleotides match TRBD2. The CDR3 has 18 amino acids. Germline V CDR1 and CDR2: MNHNY, SVGAGI (reference sequence). With V trimmed by 5 bases and J by 8 bases, 21 bases remained unmatched. CDR3 bases: TGTGCCAGCAGTCCCTATGTGTCGAGACTAGCCAGAAAAGATGAGCAGTTCTTC. Translated: CASSPYVSRLARKDEQFF.

The chain is built from TRBV2 and TRBJ1-4; D perhaps matches TRBD1 (5 bases). V dropped 7 bases and J dropped 7 bases, with 22 bases sitting between them. In germline, CDR1 is SNHLY, CDR2 FYNNEI. This CDR3 comprises 16 residues. This chain's CDR3 is CASTRPGRLVGEKLFF. In DNA, the CDR3 is TGTGCCAGCACTCGTCCAGGGAGGTTGGTGGGTGAAAAACTGTTTTTT.

V usage is TRBV2 and J usage is TRBJ2-2; D gene ambiguous. CDR3 length: 12 amino acids. The V gene's germline CDR1 is SNHLY and CDR2 FYNNEI. V was shortened by 5 bases and J by 3 bases, with 4 bases between the two germline ends. The CDR3 is CASSTDTGELFF. The CDR3 DNA reads as TGTGCCAGCAGTACCGACACCGGGGAGCTGTTTTTT.

V gene TRBV27 combines with J gene TRBJ1-1; D not certain. Per the germline V gene, CDR1 is MNHEY and CDR2 is SMNVEV (reference sequence). The length of the CDR3 is 15 residues. Trimming pared 8 bases from V and 8 bases from J, leaving 24 bases between. This chain's CDR3 is CASVGKRSKPFEAFF. In DNA form, the CDR3 reads TGTGCCAGCGTCGGGAAGCGTTCAAAGCCTTTCGAAGCTTTCTTT.

The J gene is TRBJ1-3, the V gene TRBV19, with D possibly matching TRBD1 (5 bases). CDR3 length: 13 residues. Between the trimmed V and J ends, which lost 9 bases and 8 bases, there was a span of 17 bases. CDR1 is LNHDA and CDR2 is SQIVND in the germline V gene (reference sequence). The CDR3 protein is CASSGRDRHTIYF. Here the CDR3 DNA reads TGTGCCAGCTCGGGGAGGGACCGTCACACCATATATTTT.

As DNA, the CDR3 is TGTGCCGGCGGACGGAATAATTCACCCCTCCACTTT. This translates into CAGGRNNSPLHF. The genes are TRBV30 and TRBJ1-6; D gene uncertain. The CDR3 spans 12 residues. With 8 bases removed from V and 5 bases from J, the gap between germline ends came to 10 bases. Germline V gene data show CDR1 as GTSNPN and CDR2 as SVGIG (reference sequence). Full variable domain (missing parts from reference TRBV30 and TRBJ1-6): SQTIHQWPATLVQPVGSPLSLECTVEGTSNPNLYWYRQAAGRGLQLLFYSVGIGQISSEVPQNLSASRPQDRQFILSSKKLLLSDSGFYLCAGGRNNSPLHFGNGTRLTVT.